The 30 T cell receptor beta chains below all came from one sample that was sequenced in a study of neoadjuvant anti-PD-1 for oral cavity cancer. Assay: immunoSEQ multiplex PCR; the TCRdb copy retains only in-frame clones and omits some. The sample contains about 14,000 clones, about 59% of which appear only once. The input for sequencing was PBMCs, taken before nivolumab (anti-PD-1) treatment. These receptors all stem from a person between 40 and 85 years old with oral cavity squamous cell carcinoma.

The chain couples TRBV11-2 to TRBJ1-1; the D is unclear. V lost 6 bases, J lost 0 bases, and 8 bases lay in between. The CDR3 runs to 13 residues. Germline V gene sequence: CDR1 SGHAT, CDR2 FQNNGV. The CDR3 DNA reads as TGTGCCAGCAGTCCCCCCCTGAACACTGAAGCTTTCTTT. As protein: CASSPPLNTEAFF.

The gene calls are TRBV15 and TRBJ1-4, with D uncertain. Germline loops: CDR1 LNHNV, CDR2 YYDKDF (reference sequence). V dropped 4 bases and J dropped 8 bases, with 17 bases sitting between them. The CDR3 runs 15 residues. In DNA form, the CDR3 reads TGTGCCACCAGCATCCCCGGGAGGGTCGGAGAAAAACTGTTTTTT. It specifies CATSIPGRVGEKLFF.

J is TRBJ1-2 and V is TRBV13, with 10 bases that match TRBD1. V was clipped by 5 bases and J by 5 bases; unmatched bases: 11. This CDR3 has 16 amino acids. Per germline, CDR1 PRHDT and CDR2 FYEKMQ (reference sequence). The CDR3 coding sequence is TGTGCCAGCAGCCCCACCTTGACAGGGGGCGAATATGGCTACACCTTC. Translated, it gives CASSPTLTGGEYGYTF.

The rearrangement joins TRBV5-1 to TRBJ2-3, with TRBD2 matching 8 bases. The J segment lost 2 bases and the V segment lost 4 bases, leaving 6 bases of the junction unmatched. The CDR3 extends over 15 amino acids. CDR1 and CDR2 (germline): SGHRS, YFSETQ. The CDR3 here is CASSRRGEHTDTQYF. The CDR3 nucleotides are TGCGCCAGCAGCAGGCGGGGGGAACACACAGATACGCAGTATTTT.

The chain joins TRBV7-6 to TRBJ1-6; weak D call: TRBD1 (6 bases). Trimming pared 0 bases from V and 10 bases from J, leaving 16 bases between. CDR1 and CDR2 (germline): SGHVS, FNYEAQ. The CDR3 has 16 residues. CDR3 DNA sequence: TGTGCCAGCAGCTTAGCGGGGGGGGGCAGTGGATCACCCCTCCACTTT. Its translation: CASSLAGGGSGSPLHF.

This clone was counted between two and nine times. The chain couples TRBV19 to TRBJ2-7; TRBD1 aligns across 8 bases. The CDR3 covers 14 residues. The germline V gene encodes CDR1 LNHDA and CDR2 SQIVND (reference sequence). The junction had 6 bases not matched to a gene; V was cut back by 3 bases and J by 5 bases. This chain's CDR3 is CASSIGGQGHEQYF. Written as DNA, the CDR3 is TGTGCCAGTAGTATCGGTGGACAGGGACACGAGCAGTACTTC.

The chain employs TRBV7-8 and TRBJ1-6; 8 nucleotides align to TRBD1. The CDR3 is 16 amino acids. CDR1 is SGHVS, CDR2 FQNEAQ, per germline. The J segment lost 9 bases and the V segment lost 5 bases, leaving 12 bases of the junction unmatched. The CDR3, as DNA: TGTGCCAGCAGCCCAGGTAGTCCAGGGGGCCGTTCACCCCTCCACTTT. This encodes CASSPGSPGGRSPLHF.

The J gene is TRBJ1-5, the V gene TRBV30; D uncertain. With 2 bases removed from V and 5 bases from J, the gap between germline ends came to 13 bases. Germline CDR1 and CDR2: GTSNPN and SVGIG (reference sequence). CDR3 length equals 14 residues. DNA for the CDR3: TGTGCCTGGAGTAGCCTCTCGGTTGATCAGCCCCAGCATTTT. Its translation: CAWSSLSVDQPQHF.

The rearrangement joins TRBV2 to TRBJ1-4; D gene uncertain. The germline V gene has CDR1 SNHLY and CDR2 FYNNEI. V was cut by 6 bases and J by 4 bases, with 12 bases left in between. The CDR3 runs 14 residues. CDR3 DNA sequence: TGTGCCAGCAGGATAACATTCCTTAATGAAAAACTGTTTTTT. Translating it yields CASRITFLNEKLFF.

The chain employs TRBV27 and TRBJ2-1, with TRBD2 identical over 10 bases. The CDR3 is 16 residues long. Germline V CDR1 and CDR2: MNHEY, SMNVEV (reference sequence). V was clipped by 6 bases and J by 6 bases; unmatched bases: 11. CDR3 nucleotide sequence: TGTGCCAGCAGCCCAAAGGGGCTAGCGGGAGCCAATGAGCAGTTCTTC. Translated: CASSPKGLAGANEQFF.

The V and J genes are TRBV29-1 and TRBJ2-7; 9 bases line up with TRBD2. CDR3 length: 15 residues. Germline V gene lookup returns CDR1 SQVTM and CDR2 ANQGSEA. V lost 6 bases to trimming and J lost 1 base; unmatched junction nucleotides: 10. The CDR3 DNA reads as TGCAGCGTGCTTAAACTAGCGGGCTCATCCTACGAGCAGTACTTC. This codes for CSVLKLAGSSYEQYF.

This chain joins TRBV4-1 and TRBJ2-7; D might be TRBD1 (6 bases). This CDR3 has 14 amino acids. Trimming stripped 4 bases from V and 6 bases from J, with 16 bases between. CDR1 is MGHRA, CDR2 YSYEKL, per germline. CDR3 DNA: TGCGCCAGCAGCCTAGGAAGGACAGACTCCGAGCAGTACTTC. Amino acid sequence: CASSLGRTDSEQYF.

The chain uses TRBV2 and TRBJ2-7, with 7 nucleotides matching TRBD1. Trimming took 6 bases from V and 3 from J; bases not matched to a gene: 11. The CDR3 length is 15 residues. In germline, CDR1 is SNHLY, CDR2 FYNNEI. The DNA for the CDR3 is TGTGCCAGCAGGCAGGACAGGCCAGTGTTCTACGAGCAGTACTTC. It specifies CASRQDRPVFYEQYF.

This rearrangement joins TRBV11-2 to TRBJ2-1; 7 bases match TRBD2. CDR1 and CDR2 from the germline V gene are SGHAT and FQNNGV. V was clipped by 0 bases and J by 4 bases; unmatched bases: 3. This CDR3 region has 15 residues. CDR3 DNA: TGTGCCAGCAGCTTAGATAGACTAGCATACAATGAGCAGTTCTTC. Translating it yields CASSLDRLAYNEQFF.

The CDR3 region is CASSFGAPYEQYF. DNA of the CDR3: TGTGCCAGCAGCTTCGGGGCCCCCTACGAGCAGTACTTC. The chain couples TRBV5-4 to TRBJ2-7; D is possibly TRBD1 or TRBD2 (5 bases each). The V and J ends lost 2 bases and 2 bases respectively, with 8 bases between them. This CDR3 spans 13 amino acids. Germline lookup yields CDR1 SGHNT and CDR2 YYREEE (reference sequence).

The sample holds a few counts of this clone. The chain combines TRBV6-6 with TRBJ2-5; TRBD1 matches at 7 bases. Per germline, CDR1 MNHNY and CDR2 SVGAGI (reference sequence). V lost 4 bases and J lost 7; bases outside the gene matches: 9. The CDR3 has 14 residues. The CDR3 sequence: CASSSQQGLMTQYF. The CDR3 DNA follows: TGTGCCAGCAGTTCACAACAGGGGTTGATGACCCAGTACTTC.

In its sample, this clone is medium-sized. The chain carries TRBV18 and TRBJ1-2, with 7 bases that match TRBD1. The trim removed 3 bases at V and 3 bases at J, leaving 1 base unmatched. This CDR3 region has 13 residues. Germline-derived CDR1 and CDR2 are KGHSH and LQKENI. The CDR3 nucleotides are TGTGCCAGCTCACCCGACAGGGACTATGGCTACACCTTC. The encoded protein is CASSPDRDYGYTF.

This clone was seen once. J is TRBJ1-4 and V is TRBV6-1; D uncertain. The V end lost 2 bases, the J end lost 5 bases, and 9 bases lay between the germline ends. Per the germline V gene, CDR1 is MNHNS and CDR2 is SASEGT. The CDR3 is made up of 14 amino acids. The CDR3, as DNA: TGTGCCAGCAGTGAATTCGGAGCGAATGAAAAACTGTTTTTT. As protein: CASSEFGANEKLFF.

The chain has TRBV5-4 and TRBJ1-2, with D tentatively TRBD1 (5 bases). The V end was cut by 4 bases, the J end by 6 bases, with 16 bases between. The CDR3 totals 14 residues. The V gene's germline CDR1 is SGHNT and CDR2 YYREEE (reference sequence). The CDR3 DNA sequence: TGTGCCAGCAGCCCCGGGCCCAAAGGGGATGGCTACACCTTC. This encodes CASSPGPKGDGYTF.

This clone has a single count. The chain combines TRBV15 with TRBJ2-7; 8 bases line up with TRBD1. Trimming removed 1 base from V and 5 bases from J; junction bases left unmatched: 10. The CDR3 extends over 16 amino acids. Germline CDR1 and CDR2: LNHNV and YYDKDF (reference sequence). The CDR3 DNA sequence: TGTGCCACCAGCAGAGGGTTTACAGGGGGGCTGGACGAGCAGTACTTC. Amino acid sequence: CATSRGFTGGLDEQYF.

This chain joins TRBV28 and TRBJ2-7, with TRBD2 matching over 9 bases. The CDR3 loop spans 14 amino acids. The germline V gene encodes CDR1 MDHEN and CDR2 SYDVKM. With V trimmed by 7 bases and J by 2 bases, 6 bases remained unmatched. This CDR3 reads CASIRASGTYEQYF. In nucleotides, the CDR3 is TGTGCCAGCATTCGGGCTAGCGGGACCTACGAGCAGTACTTC.

This clone was seen a few times. The chain is built from TRBV30 and TRBJ1-3; no firm D call. The length of the CDR3 is 13 residues. Germline V gene data show CDR1 as GTSNPN and CDR2 as SVGIG (reference sequence). The ends were cut back, 4 bases at V and 4 bases at J, with 11 bases in the middle. CDR3 sequence reads: CAWTRSEGNTIYF. CDR3 in DNA: TGTGCCTGGACGAGGTCGGAAGGAAACACCATATATTTT.

This sequence joins TRBV7-8 and TRBJ1-1; D gene unclear. Germline CDR1 and CDR2: SGHVS and FQNEAQ. The CDR3 is 13 amino acids. Deletions cut 1 base from V and 1 base from J, with 4 bases between. Written as DNA, the CDR3 is TGTGCCAGCAGCTTAGTTGGGAACACTGAAGCTTTCTTT. Amino acid sequence: CASSLVGNTEAFF.

This chain connects TRBV10-1 to TRBJ2-3, with no clear D. The CDR3 loop spans 13 amino acids. The V end lost 3 bases, the J end lost 6 bases, and 10 bases lay between the germline ends. CDR1 and CDR2 (germline): WNHNN, SYGVQD (reference sequence). Here the CDR3 DNA reads TGCGCCAGCAGTGACCCCCCAAACGATACGCAGTATTTT. It specifies CASSDPPNDTQYF.

The CDR3 loop is CASSGKTGGVSGANVLTF. The DNA of the CDR3 is TGCGCCAGCAGCGGTAAGACAGGGGGCGTCTCTGGGGCCAACGTCCTGACTTTC. The V and J genes are TRBV5-1 and TRBJ2-6; 10 bases align to TRBD1. This CDR3 region has 18 residues. The germline V gene encodes CDR1 SGHRS and CDR2 YFSETQ. V lost 4 bases to trimming and J lost 0 bases; unmatched junction nucleotides: 7.

J is TRBJ2-7 and V is TRBV19; 8 nucleotides line up with TRBD1. The germline gives CDR1 LNHDA, CDR2 SQIVND (reference sequence). The ends lost 6 bases at V and 3 bases at J; junction bases unmatched: 13. CDR3 length: 16 residues. The chain's CDR3 is CASSSSKAGGFYEQYF. The CDR3 DNA sequence: TGTGCCAGTAGCTCGTCTAAGGCAGGGGGCTTCTACGAGCAGTACTTC.

CDR3 in amino acids: CASSLNGRTATNEKLFF. CDR3 sequence (DNA): TGTGCCAGCAGCTTAAACGGGCGGACAGCAACTAATGAAAAACTGTTTTTT. The gene calls are TRBV7-9 and TRBJ1-4; weak D call: TRBD1 (6 bases). The CDR3 is 17 amino acids. V dropped 2 bases and J dropped 0 bases, with 13 bases sitting between them. Germline values: CDR1 SEHNR, CDR2 FQNEAQ (reference sequence).

The V gene is TRBV9, the J gene TRBJ2-3; 8 positions agree with TRBD2. The germline CDR1 and CDR2 sequences are SGDLS and YYNGEE. The J segment lost 6 bases and the V segment lost 4 bases, leaving 7 bases of the junction unmatched. The CDR3 is 14 residues long. CDR3 protein: CASSPSGSLDTQYF. The CDR3, as DNA: TGTGCCAGCAGCCCAAGCGGGAGCCTCGATACGCAGTATTTT.

The chain combines TRBV6-1 with TRBJ2-7; 9 bases are a match to TRBD2. V gave up 1 base and J gave up 2 bases; unmatched junction bases: 3. This CDR3 has 15 residues. CDR1 and CDR2 from the germline V gene are MNHNS and SASEGT. The CDR3 DNA is TGTGCCAGCAGTGAAGGTGGCGGGAGGGCCTACGAGCAGTACTTC. This gives the protein CASSEGGGRAYEQYF.

The chain is built from TRBV2 and TRBJ1-5; possibly TRBD1 for D (6 bases). The germline V and J ends were trimmed by 3 bases and 6 bases, with 9 bases remaining between them. The CDR3 has 13 amino acids. Germline values: CDR1 SNHLY, CDR2 FYNNEI. Written as DNA, the CDR3 is TGTGCCAGCAGTGATTACAGGGTTCAGCCCCAGCATTTT. This gives the protein CASSDYRVQPQHF.